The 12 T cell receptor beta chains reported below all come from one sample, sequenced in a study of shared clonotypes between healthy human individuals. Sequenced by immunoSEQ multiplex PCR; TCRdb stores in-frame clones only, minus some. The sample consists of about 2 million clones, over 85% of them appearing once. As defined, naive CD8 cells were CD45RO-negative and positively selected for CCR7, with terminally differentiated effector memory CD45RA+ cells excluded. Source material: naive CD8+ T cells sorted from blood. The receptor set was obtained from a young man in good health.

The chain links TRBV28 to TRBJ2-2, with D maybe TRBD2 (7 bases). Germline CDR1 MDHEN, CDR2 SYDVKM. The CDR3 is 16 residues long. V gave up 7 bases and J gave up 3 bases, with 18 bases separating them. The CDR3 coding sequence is TGTGCCAGCACTCCCGTAGGGGGGGCTTACACCGGGGAGCTGTTTTTT. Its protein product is CASTPVGGAYTGELFF.

CDR3 coding DNA: TGTGCCAGCAGCTTGGAGTCTGACTATGGCTACACCTTC. The encoded protein is CASSLESDYGYTF. J is TRBJ1-2 and V is TRBV5-4; D is unclear. Germline CDR1 SGHNT, CDR2 YYREEE (reference sequence). CDR3 size: 13 residues. Between the trimmed V and J ends, which lost 0 bases and 3 bases, there was a span of 6 bases.

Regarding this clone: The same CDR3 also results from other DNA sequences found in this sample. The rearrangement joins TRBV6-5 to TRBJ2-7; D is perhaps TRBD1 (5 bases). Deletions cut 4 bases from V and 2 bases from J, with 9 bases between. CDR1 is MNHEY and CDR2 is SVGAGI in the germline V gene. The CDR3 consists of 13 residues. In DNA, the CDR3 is TGTGCCAGCAGTTGGGGCATCACCTACGAGCAGTACTTC. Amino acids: CASSWGITYEQYF.

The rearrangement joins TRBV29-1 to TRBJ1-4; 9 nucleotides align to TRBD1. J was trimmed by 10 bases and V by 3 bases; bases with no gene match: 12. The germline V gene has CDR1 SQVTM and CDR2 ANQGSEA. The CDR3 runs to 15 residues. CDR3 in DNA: TGCAGCGTTGAGGGCACCATTGGGACAGGGACAAAACTGTTTTTT. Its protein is CSVEGTIGTGTKLFF.

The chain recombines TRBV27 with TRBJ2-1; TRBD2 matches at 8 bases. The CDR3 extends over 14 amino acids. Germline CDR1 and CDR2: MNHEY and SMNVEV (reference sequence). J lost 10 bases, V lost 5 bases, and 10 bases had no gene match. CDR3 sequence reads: CASSPGAGVREQFF. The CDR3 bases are TGTGCCAGCAGTCCTGGAGCGGGAGTACGGGAGCAGTTCTTC.

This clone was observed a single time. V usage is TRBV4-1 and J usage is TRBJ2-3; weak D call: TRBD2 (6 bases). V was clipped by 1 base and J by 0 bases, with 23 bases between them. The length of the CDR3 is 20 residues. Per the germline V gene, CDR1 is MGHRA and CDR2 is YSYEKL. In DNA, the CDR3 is TGCGCCAGCAGCCAAGTTGAGGCGGGGAGGCCGCAATATAGCACAGATACGCAGTATTTT. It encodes CASSQVEAGRPQYSTDTQYF.

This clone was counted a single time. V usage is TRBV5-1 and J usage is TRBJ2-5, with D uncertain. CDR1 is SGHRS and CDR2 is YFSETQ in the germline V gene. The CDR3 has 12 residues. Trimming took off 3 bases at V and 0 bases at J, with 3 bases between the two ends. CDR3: CASSSHQETQYF. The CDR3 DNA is TGCGCCAGCAGCTCCCACCAAGAGACCCAGTACTTC.

This CDR3 is CASSLEDGVGEQYF. The CDR3 region has the DNA TGCGCCAGCAGCTTGGAAGATGGGGTTGGCGAGCAGTACTTC. V usage is TRBV5-1 and J usage is TRBJ2-7; D is unresolved. The CDR3 covers 14 residues. Deletions cut 0 bases from V and 6 bases from J, with 13 bases between. Germline values: CDR1 SGHRS, CDR2 YFSETQ.

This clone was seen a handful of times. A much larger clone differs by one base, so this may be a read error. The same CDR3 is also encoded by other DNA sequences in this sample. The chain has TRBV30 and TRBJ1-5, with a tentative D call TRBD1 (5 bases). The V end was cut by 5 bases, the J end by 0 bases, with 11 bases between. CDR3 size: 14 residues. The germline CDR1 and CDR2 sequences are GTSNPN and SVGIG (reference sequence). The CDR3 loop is CAWGTENSNQPQHF. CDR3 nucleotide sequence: TGTGCCTGGGGGACCGAGAATAGCAATCAGCCCCAGCATTTT. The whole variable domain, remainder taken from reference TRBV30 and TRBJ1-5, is SQTIHQWPATLVQPVGSPLSLECTVEGTSNPNLYWYRQAAGRGLQLLFYSVGIGQISSEVPQNLSASRPQDRQFILSSKKLLLSDSGFYLCAWGTENSNQPQHFGDGTRLSIL.

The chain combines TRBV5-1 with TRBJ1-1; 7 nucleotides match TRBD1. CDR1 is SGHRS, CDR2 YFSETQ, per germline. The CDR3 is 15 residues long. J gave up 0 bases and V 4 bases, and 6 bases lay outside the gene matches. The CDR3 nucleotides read TGCGCCAGCAGCCCCGGGACAGCTATGAACACTGAAGCTTTCTTT. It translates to CASSPGTAMNTEAFF.

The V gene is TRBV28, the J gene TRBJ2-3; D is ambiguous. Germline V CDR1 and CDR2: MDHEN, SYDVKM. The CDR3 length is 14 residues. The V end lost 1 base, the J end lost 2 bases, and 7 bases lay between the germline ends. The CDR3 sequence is CASSLSQDTDTQYF. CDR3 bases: TGTGCCAGCAGTTTATCCCAGGACACAGATACGCAGTATTTT.

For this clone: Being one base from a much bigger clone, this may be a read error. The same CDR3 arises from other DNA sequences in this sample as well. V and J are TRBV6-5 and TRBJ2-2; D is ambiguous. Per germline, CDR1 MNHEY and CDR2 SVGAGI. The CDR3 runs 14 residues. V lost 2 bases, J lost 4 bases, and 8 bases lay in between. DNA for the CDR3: TGTGCCAGCAGTTACGGCCAGAGCACCGGGGAGCTGTTTTTT. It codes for CASSYGQSTGELFF.